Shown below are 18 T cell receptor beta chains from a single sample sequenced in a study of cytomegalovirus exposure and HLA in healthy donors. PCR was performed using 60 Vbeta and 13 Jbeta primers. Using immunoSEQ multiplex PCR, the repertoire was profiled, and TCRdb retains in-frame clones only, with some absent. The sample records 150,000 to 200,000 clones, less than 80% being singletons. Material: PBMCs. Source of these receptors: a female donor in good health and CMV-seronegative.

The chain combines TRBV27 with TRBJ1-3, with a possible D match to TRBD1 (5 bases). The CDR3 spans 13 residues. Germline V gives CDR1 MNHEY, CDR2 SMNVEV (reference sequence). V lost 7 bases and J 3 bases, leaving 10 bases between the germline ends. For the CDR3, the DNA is TGTGCCAGCATGGGGGGAGGTGGAAACACCATATATTTT. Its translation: CASMGGGGNTIYF.

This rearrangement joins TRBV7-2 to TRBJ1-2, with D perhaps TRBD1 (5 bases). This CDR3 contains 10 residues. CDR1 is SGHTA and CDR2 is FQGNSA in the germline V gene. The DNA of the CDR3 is TGTTTGTGGGGCGACTATGGCTACACCTTC. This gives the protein CLWGDYGYTF.

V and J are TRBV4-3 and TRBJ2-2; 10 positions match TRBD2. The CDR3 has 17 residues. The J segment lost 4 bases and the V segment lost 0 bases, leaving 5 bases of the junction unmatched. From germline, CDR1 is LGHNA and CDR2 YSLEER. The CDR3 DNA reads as TGCGCCAGCAGCCAAGATGGCGAGCGGGGGGGCACCGGGGAGCTGTTTTTT. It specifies CASSQDGERGGTGELFF.

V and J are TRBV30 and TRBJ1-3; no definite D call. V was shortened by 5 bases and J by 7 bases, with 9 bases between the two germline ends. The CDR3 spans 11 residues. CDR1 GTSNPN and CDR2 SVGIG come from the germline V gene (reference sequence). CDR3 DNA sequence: TGTGCCTGGCCCAGTTCGAACACCATATATTTT. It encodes CAWPSSNTIYF.

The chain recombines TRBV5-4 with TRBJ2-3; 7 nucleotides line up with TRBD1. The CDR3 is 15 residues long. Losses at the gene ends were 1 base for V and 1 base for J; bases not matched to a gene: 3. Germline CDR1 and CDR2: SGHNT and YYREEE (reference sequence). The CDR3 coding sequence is TGTGCCAGCAGCTTGACAGGGGCAGGCACAGATACGCAGTATTTT. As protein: CASSLTGAGTDTQYF.

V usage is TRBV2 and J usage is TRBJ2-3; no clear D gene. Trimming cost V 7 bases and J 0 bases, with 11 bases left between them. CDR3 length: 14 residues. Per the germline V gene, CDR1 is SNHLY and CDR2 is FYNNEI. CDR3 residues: CASKLGPSTDTQYF. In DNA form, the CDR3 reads TGTGCCAGCAAACTTGGGCCCAGCACAGATACGCAGTATTTT.

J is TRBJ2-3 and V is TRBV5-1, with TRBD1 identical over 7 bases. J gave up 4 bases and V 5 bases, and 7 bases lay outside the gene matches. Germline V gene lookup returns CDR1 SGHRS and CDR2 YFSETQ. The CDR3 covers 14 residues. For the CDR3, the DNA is TGCGCCAGCAGTCAACAGGGGCCCCCAGATACGCAGTATTTT. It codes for CASSQQGPPDTQYF.

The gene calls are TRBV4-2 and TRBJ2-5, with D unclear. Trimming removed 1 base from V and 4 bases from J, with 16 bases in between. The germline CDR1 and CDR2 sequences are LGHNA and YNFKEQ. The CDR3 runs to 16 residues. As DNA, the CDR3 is TGTGCCAGCAGCCAAGCAGTCAGTGCAAGTACAGAGACCCAGTACTTC. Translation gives CASSQAVSASTETQYF.

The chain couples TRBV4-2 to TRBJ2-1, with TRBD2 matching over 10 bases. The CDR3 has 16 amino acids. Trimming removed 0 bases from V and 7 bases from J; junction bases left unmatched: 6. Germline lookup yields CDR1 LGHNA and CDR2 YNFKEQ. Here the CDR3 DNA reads TGTGCCAGCAGCCAAGATTGGGCTAGCGGGAGAAATGAGCAGTTCTTC. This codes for CASSQDWASGRNEQFF.

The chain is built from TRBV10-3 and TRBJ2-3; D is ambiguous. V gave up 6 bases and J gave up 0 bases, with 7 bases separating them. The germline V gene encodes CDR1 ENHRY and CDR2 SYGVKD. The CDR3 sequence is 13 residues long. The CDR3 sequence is CAIRTSSTDTQYF. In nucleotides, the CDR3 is TGTGCCATCAGGACTTCTAGCACAGATACGCAGTATTTT.

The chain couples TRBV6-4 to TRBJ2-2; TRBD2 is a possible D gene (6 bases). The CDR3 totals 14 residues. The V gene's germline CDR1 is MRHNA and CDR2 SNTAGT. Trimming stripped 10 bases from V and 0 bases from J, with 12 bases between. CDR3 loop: CATRTGANTGELFF. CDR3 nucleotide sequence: TGTGCCACTCGGACGGGGGCGAACACCGGGGAGCTGTTTTTT.

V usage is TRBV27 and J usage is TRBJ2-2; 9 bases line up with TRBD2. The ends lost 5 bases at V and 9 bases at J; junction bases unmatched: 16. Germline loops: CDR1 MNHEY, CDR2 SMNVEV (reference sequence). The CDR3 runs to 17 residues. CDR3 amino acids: CASSLPPRLAEPRELFF. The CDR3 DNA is TGTGCCAGCAGTCTTCCCCCCCGACTAGCGGAACCCCGGGAGCTGTTTTTT.

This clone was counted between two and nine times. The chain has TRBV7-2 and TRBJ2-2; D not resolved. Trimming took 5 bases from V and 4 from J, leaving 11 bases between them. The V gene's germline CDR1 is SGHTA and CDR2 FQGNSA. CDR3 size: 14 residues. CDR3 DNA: TGTGCCAGCAGCGGGCATAGGCGCACCGGGGAGCTGTTTTTT. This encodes CASSGHRRTGELFF. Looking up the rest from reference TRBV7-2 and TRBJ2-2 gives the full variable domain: GAGVSQSPSNKVTEKGKDVELRCDPISGHTALYWYRQSLGQGLEFLIYFQGNSAPDKSGLPSDRFSAERTGGSVSTLTIQRTQQEDSAVYLCASSGHRRTGELFFGEGSRLTVL.

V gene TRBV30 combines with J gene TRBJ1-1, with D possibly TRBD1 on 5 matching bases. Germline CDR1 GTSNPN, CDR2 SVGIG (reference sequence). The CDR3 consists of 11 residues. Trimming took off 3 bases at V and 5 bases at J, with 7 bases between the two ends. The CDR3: CAWSRATEAFF. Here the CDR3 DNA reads TGTGCCTGGAGCAGGGCTACTGAAGCTTTCTTT.

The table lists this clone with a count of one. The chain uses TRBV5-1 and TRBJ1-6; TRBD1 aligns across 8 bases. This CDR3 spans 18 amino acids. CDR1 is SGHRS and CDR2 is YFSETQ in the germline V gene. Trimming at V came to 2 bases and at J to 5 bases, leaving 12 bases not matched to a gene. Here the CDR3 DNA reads TGCGCCAGCAGCTTAGACCCACAGGGGGAGAGGGATAATTCACCCCTCCACTTT. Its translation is CASSLDPQGERDNSPLHF.

This CDR3 reads CASRQDRGNTGELFF. For the CDR3, the DNA is TGTGCCAGCAGGCAGGACAGGGGGAACACCGGGGAGCTGTTTTTT. This rearrangement joins TRBV6-6 to TRBJ2-2; 9 bases are a match to TRBD1. This CDR3 spans 15 amino acids. V lost 6 bases, J lost 1 base, and 3 bases stayed unmatched. Germline V lookup: CDR1 MNHNY, CDR2 SVGAGI (reference sequence).

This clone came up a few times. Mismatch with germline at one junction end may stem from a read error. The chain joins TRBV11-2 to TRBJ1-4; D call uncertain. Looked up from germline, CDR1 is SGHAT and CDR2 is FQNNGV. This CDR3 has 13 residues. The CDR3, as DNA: TGTGCCAGCAGCTTAGGTGTGGGAGGAAAACCGTTTTTT. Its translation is CASSLGVGGKPFF.

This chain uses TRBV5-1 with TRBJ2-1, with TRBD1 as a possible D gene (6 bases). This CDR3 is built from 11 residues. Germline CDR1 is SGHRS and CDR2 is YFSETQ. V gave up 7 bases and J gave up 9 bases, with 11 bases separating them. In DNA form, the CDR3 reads TGCGCCAGCGAGGGGGAAGTTGAGCAGTTCTTC. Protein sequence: CASEGEVEQFF. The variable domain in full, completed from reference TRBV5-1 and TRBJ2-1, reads KAGVTQTPRYLIKTRGQQVTLSCSPISGHRSVSWYQQTPGQGLQFLFEYFSETQRNKGNFPGRFSGRQFSNSRSEMNVSTLELGDSALYLCASEGEVEQFFGPGTRLTVL.